These T cell receptor beta chains were read from a single sample in a study of cytomegalovirus exposure and HLA in healthy donors. Using immunoSEQ multiplex PCR, the repertoire was profiled, and TCRdb retains in-frame clones only, with some absent. This table holds about 120,000 clones, less than 80% found once. Sequenced: PBMCs. These TCRs come from a woman aged 45 to 65 in good health and CMV-seropositive. CDR3s include the opening cysteine and the closing phenylalanine or tryptophan. Each record gives: V gene, J gene, CDR3 protein.

>TRBV2|TRBJ2-7
CASSDGQGYLEQYF
>TRBV6-4|TRBJ1-1
CASSPTGVTEAFF
>TRBV6-1|TRBJ1-2
CASSELGTGGSYGYTF
>TRBV19|TRBJ1-1
CASKDMNTEAFF
>TRBV5-1|TRBJ2-7
CASSFGTGVYEQYF
>TRBV6-5|TRBJ1-2
CASSLRQATYGYTF
>TRBV5-1|TRBJ1-2
CASSQELKGYTF
>TRBV29-1|TRBJ2-7
CSVGQGRYEQYF
>TRBV4-2|TRBJ1-2
CASSQSGTANYGYTF
>TRBV11-2|TRBJ2-5
CASSLSGGGETQYF
>TRBV15|TRBJ1-4
CATSREVAISTNEKLFF
>TRBV27|TRBJ2-7
CASSPYLFGTRSYEQYF
>TRBV10-1|TRBJ1-1
CASSESQVNTEAFF
>TRBV19|TRBJ1-4
CASSMRDGMNQLFF
>TRBV4-3|TRBJ1-1
CASSQAGRQTEAFF
>TRBV5-1|TRBJ2-7
CASSIQGTSSYEQYF
>TRBV29-1|TRBJ2-1
CSVEGGQAIYNEQFF
>TRBV30|TRBJ1-1
CAWSEYRSGMNTEAFF
>TRBV11-2|TRBJ2-5
CASSADRGKETQYF
>TRBV28|TRBJ2-2
CASTRGLHTGELFF
>TRBV7-2|TRBJ1-4
CASSHKGAGEKLFF
>TRBV14|TRBJ2-3
CASSFFGGTDTQYF
>TRBV4-2|TRBJ2-7
CASSLSTGGPWGEQYF
>TRBV19|TRBJ1-5
CASSIGGTGNQPQHF
>TRBV18|TRBJ2-1
CASSAGGNEQFF
>TRBV30|TRBJ1-2
CAWNEGNYGYTF
>TRBV19|TRBJ1-5
CASSIHNQPQHF
>TRBV2|TRBJ2-1
CASSDDRGVYNEQFF
>TRBV6-5|TRBJ2-4
CASRDIGKNIQYF
>TRBV7-8|TRBJ2-7
CASSFTGTSGRKSLREQYF
>TRBV5-4|TRBJ1-1
CASSLGGGREAFF
>TRBV2|TRBJ2-5
CARSDRGDKLYF
>TRBV2|TRBJ1-2
CASVVGQGFGYTF
>TRBV7-9|TRBJ2-7
CASSSLQGSYEQYF
>TRBV19|TRBJ2-1
CASSIPTSGGYNEQFF
>TRBV5-6|TRBJ1-2
CASSWTDKYGYTF
>TRBV19|TRBJ1-5
CASSLSGTAKNQPQHF
>TRBV11-2|TRBJ2-3
CASSPRQGSDTQYF
>TRBV7-2|TRBJ1-2
CASSSRTGGDYGYTF
>TRBV6-5|TRBJ1-6
CASSLTGGGNSPLHF
>TRBV19|TRBJ1-2
CASSTGTGVGRYGYTF
>TRBV6-1|TRBJ1-5
CASSEGDISNQPQHF
>TRBV15|TRBJ2-5
CATSRVGGATRRWQETQYF
>TRBV27|TRBJ2-3
CASSRGLLGADTQYF
>TRBV5-4|TRBJ1-2
CASEASQGVNGYTF